This T cell receptor beta chain was obtained from a study of blood T cell repertoires in COVID-19 (dated by TCRdb to the early 2020s). Regarding the complete study: Samples covering the acute and convalescent phases of COVID-19 were provided by collaborators in the United States, Italy and Spain. The material from the prospective study consisted of cDNA or gDNA derived from T cells, B-cell-depleted T cells, or PBMCs. Subjects who had been exposed to COVID-19, were actively infected with it, or had recovered from it provided the deeply sampled blood TCRbeta repertoires that made up the dataset. The repertoires were released in a freely available public database intended as a resource for research on the immune response to SARS-CoV-2. The samples were drawn from the first 160 participants of the ongoing ImmuneRACE study and from some 1,300 subjects provided by 6 global collaborators. The sample metadata nearly always contained a de-identified subject ID, COVID-19 status, age in years and sex. Where HLA class I and class II types were available, the types were taken from metadata supplied by the sample provider, not from assay-based typing.

Study-wide findings and limitations: The quantity of clinical and demographic metadata differed by source and by participant and was supplied without curation.

The immunoSEQ Assay, a bias-controlled multiplex PCR, was used to amplify TCRbeta CDR3 regions from genomic DNA. Per the original workflow: Within the assay, amplification of reference gene primers was used to estimate how many nucleated cells each sample contained. To quantify the absolute abundance of each unique TCRbeta CDR3 rearrangement, sequence reads were collapsed and filtered. For each sample, productive Simpson clonality was calculated as the square root of Simpson's diversity index across productive rearrangements. Drawn from immuneACCESS, this table holds only the in-frame rearrangements with V and J called that TCRdb kept. Clones are partly lost; checked studies trace under half to an unresolved V gene and leave the rest unexplained. D and trimming come from the DNA, and the V and J calls and clone size come from that table. For this sample there are more than 70,000 clones; around 83% appear just once. Under 30% of the sample is held by the ten biggest clonotypes.

Collaborating institutions collected whole blood in K2EDTA tubes following their own protocols. Collaborator samples were shipped for TCRbeta analysis as frozen whole blood, isolated PBMCs, or DNA extracted from either sample type. A remark on this clone: It lacks a known antigen. The sample holds no much larger clone one base away, and base qualities are not on file.

From a lookup of the germline V gene (reference sequence), CDR1 and CDR2 are SEHNR and FQNEAQ. The CDR3 contains 14 residues, cysteine and phenylalanine counted. Just the 42-base CDR3 DNA is kept, in frame starting at base 1. V was cut back by 3 bases and J by 0 bases, leaving a gap of 8 bases between them. Material for sequencing was peripheral blood. The source of this sequence is a human donor in a cohort sampled during active COVID-19. The sequence joins TRBV7-9 to TRBJ1-1; confidence is insufficient to name the D gene. For the CDR3, the sequence is CASSLRQLNTEAFF. The bases read TGTGCCAGCAGCTTGCGGCAACTGAACACTGAAGCTTTCTTT. This CDR3, with the reference TRBV7-9 and TRBJ1-1 proteins standing in past its ends, gives the full variable domain DTGVSQNPRHKITKRGQNVTFRCDPISEHNRLYWYRQTLGQGPEFLTYFQNEAQLEKSRLLSDRFSAERPKGSFSTLEIQRTEQGDSAMYLCASSLRQLNTEAFFGQGTRLTVV.